Each of the 10 T cell receptor beta chains below was sequenced from the same sample in a study of molecular identifiers for immune sequencing clone quantification. TCRdb redid the calling of the PCR reads with MiXCR, one entry per CDR3 protein. Among hundreds of thousands of distinct CDR3 sequences listed, about 20% were seen once. Material: naive CD8+ T cells from blood, with Jurkat cell RNA spiked in. The subset: FACS-sorted CD8+CD4-CCR7+CD45RA+ naive T cells. The receptor set was obtained from a human donor in good health. Some libraries in this study had Jurkat cell RNA spiked in.

The chain joins TRBV11-2 to TRBJ2-1; 12 nucleotides line up with TRBD2. The germline gives CDR1 SGHAT, CDR2 FQNNGV. V lost 2 bases, J lost 5 bases, and 7 bases stayed unmatched. The CDR3 loop spans 17 amino acids. The CDR3 region has the DNA TGTGCCAGCAGCTTAAGGCTAGCGGGGGGGAAAGACAATGAGCAGTTCTTC. It encodes CASSLRLAGGKDNEQFF.

This clonotype was counted at least ten times. The CDR3 region is CASSLAGGSRNQETQYF. The CDR3 DNA sequence: TGTGCCAGCTCGTTAGCGGGGGGCTCAAGGAACCAAGAGACCCAGTACTTC. The V call is TRBV18, the J call TRBJ2-5; 10 positions match TRBD2. The CDR3 is 17 residues long. The trim removed 6 bases at V and 0 bases at J, leaving 10 bases unmatched. Per germline, CDR1 KGHSH and CDR2 LQKENI. Supplemented by reference TRBV18 and TRBJ2-5, the full variable domain reads NAGVMQNPRHLVRRRGQEARLRCSPMKGHSHVYWYRQLPEEGLKFMVYLQKENIIDESGMPKERFSAEFPKEGPSILRIQQVVRGDSAAYFCASSLAGGSRNQETQYFGPGTRLLVL.

This rearrangement joins TRBV2 to TRBJ1-3, with D possibly TRBD1 on 6 matching bases. The ends were cut back, 2 bases at V and 4 bases at J, with 15 bases in the middle. The CDR3 length is 16 residues. Per the germline V gene, CDR1 is SNHLY and CDR2 is FYNNEI. The CDR3 protein is CASSESGARSGNTIYF. The CDR3 nucleotides read TGTGCCAGCAGTGAATCAGGGGCGCGGTCCGGAAACACCATATATTTT.

This clonotype was detected many times. The chain joins TRBV20-1 to TRBJ2-7, with 9 bases lining up with TRBD2. Per the germline V gene, CDR1 is DFQATT and CDR2 is SNEGSKA (reference sequence). V lost 2 bases and J lost 2; bases outside the gene matches: 4. This CDR3 comprises 14 residues. The CDR3 DNA sequence: TGCAGTGCTAGATCGACTAGCGGCACCTACGAGCAGTACTTC. It is translated as CSARSTSGTYEQYF.

This clonotype was seen many times. The V call is TRBV6-2 or TRBV6-3, the J call TRBJ1-5, with TRBD1 as a possible D gene (6 bases). The CDR3 is 15 amino acids. V dropped 7 bases and J dropped 7 bases, with 20 bases sitting between them. Germline-derived CDR1 and CDR2 are MNHEY and SVGEGT. Written as DNA, the CDR3 is TGTGCCAGCACTTCTGGAGGGGGGCTGGGGCAGCCCCAGCATTTT. Residues: CASTSGGGLGQPQHF.

Of note for this clonotype: A read error is possible here, since a much larger clone lies one base away. The chain joins TRBV12-3 or TRBV12-4 to TRBJ2-2; 8 bases are shared with TRBD1. Germline trimming cut 8 bases from V and 6 bases from J; bases unmatched to any gene: 11. This CDR3 spans 15 amino acids. The CDR3 spells CASGADREKAGELFF. The CDR3 region has the DNA TGTGCCAGCGGGGCGGACAGGGAAAAGGCCGGGGAGCTGTTTTTT.

Remarks on this clonotype: A much larger clone differs from this one at a single base, so this may be a read error. The chain joins TRBV19 to TRBJ2-7; D might be TRBD1 (5 bases). Per germline, CDR1 LNHDA and CDR2 SQIVND (reference sequence). This CDR3 contains 15 residues. Trimming took off 6 bases at V and 0 bases at J, with 15 bases between the two ends. The CDR3 protein is CASRATDLGSYEQYF. CDR3 sequence (DNA): TGTGCCAGTAGGGCGACAGATTTAGGCTCCTACGAGCAGTACTTC.

This clonotype appeared once. This may be a read error, as it is one base from a much larger clone. CDR3 DNA sequence: TGTGCCAGCAGCCTGACAGCGAACTCTTTCTATGGCTACACCTTC. This gives the protein CASSLTANSFYGYTF. V and J are TRBV14 and TRBJ1-2; D may be TRBD1 (5 bases). The CDR3 covers 15 residues. V gave up 4 bases and J gave up 4 bases, with 16 bases separating them. Germline CDR1 SGHDN, CDR2 FVKESK. Variable domain in full (rest from reference TRBV14 and TRBJ1-2): EAGVTQFPSHSVIEKGQTVTLRCDPISGHDNLYWYRRVMGKEIKFLLHFVKESKQDESGMPNNRFLAERTGGTYSTLKVQPAELEDSGVYFCASSLTANSFYGYTFGSGTRLTVV.

This clonotype was observed at least ten times. The chain couples TRBV4-3 to TRBJ2-7, with 8 nucleotides matching TRBD1. With 3 bases clipped from V and 6 bases from J, the junction kept 7 bases outside the gene matches. This CDR3 has 14 residues. The V gene's germline CDR1 is LGHNA and CDR2 YSLEER. Written as DNA, the CDR3 is TGCGCCAGCAGCCACGGACAGGGTCAAAGCGAGCAGTACTTC. Its protein product is CASSHGQGQSEQYF.

This clonotype has a count of ten or more. The rearrangement joins TRBV20-1 to TRBJ1-6; TRBD1 is a possible D gene (6 bases). Trimming stripped 1 base from V and 9 bases from J, with 16 bases between. The CDR3 spans 15 residues. Germline values: CDR1 DFQATT, CDR2 SNEGSKA (reference sequence). The CDR3 DNA is TGCAGTGCTAGAGTATTAGAACAGGGTGTTTCACCCCTCCACTTT. Translation gives CSARVLEQGVSPLHF.